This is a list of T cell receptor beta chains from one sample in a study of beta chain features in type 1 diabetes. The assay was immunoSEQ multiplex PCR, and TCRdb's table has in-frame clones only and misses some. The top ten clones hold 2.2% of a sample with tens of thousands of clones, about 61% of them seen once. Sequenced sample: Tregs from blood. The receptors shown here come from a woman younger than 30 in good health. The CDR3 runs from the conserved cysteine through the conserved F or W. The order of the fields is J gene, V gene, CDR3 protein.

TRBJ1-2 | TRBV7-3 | CASSPLGTGGNYTF
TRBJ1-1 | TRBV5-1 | CASRTRVDTEAFF
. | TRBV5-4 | CASSFKGGFEQYF
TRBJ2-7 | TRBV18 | CASSRGQRSSYEQYF
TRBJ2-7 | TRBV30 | CAWKSPSGTYEQYF
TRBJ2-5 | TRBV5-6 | CASSRRSETQYF
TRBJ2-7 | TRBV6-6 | CASSSGRGYEQYF
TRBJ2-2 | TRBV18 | CASSPISVRSTGELFF
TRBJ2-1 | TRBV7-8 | CASSLAVLATSYNEQFF
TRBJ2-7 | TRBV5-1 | CASSRRGSYEQYF
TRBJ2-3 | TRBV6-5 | CAVRTGGADTQYF
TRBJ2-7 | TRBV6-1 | CASSEQRGLAGFYEQYF